This is a list of T cell receptor beta chains from one sample in a study of CD4 T cells in relation to SARS-CoV-2 and coronaviruses. Profiled with immunoSEQ multiplex PCR; TCRdb holds only in-frame clones, not every one. The repertoire has nearly 70,000 clones, 80% to 95% of them found once; the top ten carry 0.23%. Input material: naive CD4+ T cells from PBMCs. Receptors were obtained from a human donor in good health. Each CDR3 is given with its conserved first and last residue. Fields, in order: D gene, clone size, J gene, V gene, CDR3 DNA, CDR3 protein. D genes are given only for firm matches. The size field is filled for only some rows; it gives once, few, many or a size class.

>.|.|TRBJ1-5|TRBV28
TGTGCCAGCAGTTTAAGGGGGGGCAATCAGCCCCAGCATTTT
CASSLRGGNQPQHF
>.|.|TRBJ2-1|TRBV6-4
TGTGCCAGCAGTTCAGGGGGGGAATCTGAGCAGTTCTTC
CASSSGGESEQFF
>.|.|TRBJ1-2|TRBV4-3
TGCGCCAGCAGCCAAGATTTGGGGGGGCACTATGGCTACACCTTC
CASSQDLGGHYGYTF
>.|.|TRBJ2-2|TRBV6-6
TGTGCCAGCAGCTCTCGGGACACCGGGGAGCTGTTTTTT
CASSSRDTGELFF
>TRBD1|.|TRBJ1-4|TRBV7-2
TGTGCCAGCAGCCGCGGGACAGGGGGCTTATATGAAAAACTGTTTTTT
CASSRGTGGLYEKLFF
>.|.|TRBJ1-3|TRBV11-3
TGTGCCAGCAGCAGCTCCTCTGGAAACACCATATATTTT
CASSSSSGNTIYF
>.|once|TRBJ1-4|TRBV24-1
TGTGCCACCAGTGATAGCAGGGAAGGGAGTGAAAAACTGTTTTTT
CATSDSREGSEKLFF
>.|.|TRBJ1-1|TRBV5-1
TGCGCCAGCAGCCCCCCCTCCGGAGCCCGGGACTTT
CASSPPSGARDF
>.|.|TRBJ1-1|TRBV18
TGTGCCAGCTCATACCCTACAGGGTTGAACACTGAAGCTTTCTTT
CASSYPTGLNTEAFF
>.|once|TRBJ1-1|TRBV18
TGTGCCAGCTCACCATGGGCAGCCGGCTGGGGTGAAGCTTTCTTT
CASSPWAAGWGEAFF
>.|.|TRBJ1-1|TRBV28
TGTGCCAGCAGTTTATCAGCAAGGGAGACTGAAGCTTTCTTT
CASSLSARETEAFF
>.|.|TRBJ1-1|TRBV6-1
TGTGCCAGCAGTGAAGTGGTGGGCCGCAGTGAAGCTTTCTTT
CASSEVVGRSEAFF
>.|.|TRBJ1-1|TRBV7-2
TGTGCCAGCAGCTTCACATACGGGGGCGGCACTGAAGCTTTCTTT
CASSFTYGGGTEAFF
>.|.|TRBJ2-7|TRBV5-4
TGTGCCAGCAGCTCTTCCGGGACACGCTACGAGCAGTACTTC
CASSSSGTRYEQYF
>.|.|TRBJ1-1|TRBV28
TGTGCCAGCAGTGGGCCGGGGACGGGGAACACTGAAGCTTTCTTT
CASSGPGTGNTEAFF
>.|once|TRBJ2-3|TRBV9
TGTGCCAGCAGCGTAGAGGTGGGAGTGCGCACAGATACGCAGTATTTT
CASSVEVGVRTDTQYF